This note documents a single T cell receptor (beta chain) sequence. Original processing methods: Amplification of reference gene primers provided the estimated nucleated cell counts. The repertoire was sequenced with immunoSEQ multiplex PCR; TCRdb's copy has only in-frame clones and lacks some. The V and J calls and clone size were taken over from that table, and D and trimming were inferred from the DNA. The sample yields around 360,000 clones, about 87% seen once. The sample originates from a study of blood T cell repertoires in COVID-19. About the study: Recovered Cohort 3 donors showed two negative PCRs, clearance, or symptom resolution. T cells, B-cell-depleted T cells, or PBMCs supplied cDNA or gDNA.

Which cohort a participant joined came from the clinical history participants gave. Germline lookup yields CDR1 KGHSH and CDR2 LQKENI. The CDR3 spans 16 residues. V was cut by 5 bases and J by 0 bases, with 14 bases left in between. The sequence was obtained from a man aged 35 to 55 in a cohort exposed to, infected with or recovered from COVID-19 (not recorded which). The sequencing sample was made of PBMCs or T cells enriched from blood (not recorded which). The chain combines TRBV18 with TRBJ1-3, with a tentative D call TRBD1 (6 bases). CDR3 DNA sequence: TGTGCCAGCTCAGAAGGACAGCCGGGCTCTGGAAACACCATATATTTT. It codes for CASSEGQPGSGNTIYF.